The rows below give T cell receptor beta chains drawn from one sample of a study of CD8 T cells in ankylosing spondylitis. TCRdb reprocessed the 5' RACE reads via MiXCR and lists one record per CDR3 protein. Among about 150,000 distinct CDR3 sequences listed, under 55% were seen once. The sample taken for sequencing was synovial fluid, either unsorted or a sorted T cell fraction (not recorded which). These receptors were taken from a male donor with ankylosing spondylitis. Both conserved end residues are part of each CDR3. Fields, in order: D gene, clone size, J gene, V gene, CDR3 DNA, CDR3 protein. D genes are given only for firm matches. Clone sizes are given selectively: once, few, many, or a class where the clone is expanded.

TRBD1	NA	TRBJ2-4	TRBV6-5	TGTGCCAGCAGTTACTTTCAGGGGGCGGGAAACATTCAGTACTTC	CASSYFQGAGNIQYF
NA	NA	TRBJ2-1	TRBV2	TGTGCCAGCAGTTACTTCCGGCGGGGTAATCGGGAGTTCTTCTACAATGAGCAGTTCTTC	CASSYFRRGNREFFYNEQFF
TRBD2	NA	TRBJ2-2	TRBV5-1	TGCGCCAGCAGCCCCCCCCCTCTAGCGGGGGGGATTGTCGGGGAGCTGTTTTTT	CASSPPPLAGGIVGELFF
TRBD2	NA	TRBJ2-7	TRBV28	TGTGCCAGTAAGGGAGCGGGAGGAGGGAGCTCCTACGAGCAGTACTTC	CASKGAGGGSSYEQYF
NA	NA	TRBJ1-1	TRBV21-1	TGTGCCAGCAGCAAGGTTCAGGGGAACACTGAAGCTTTCTTT	CASSKVQGNTEAFF
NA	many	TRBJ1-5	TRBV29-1	TGCAGCGTTGGGACCTCGGGCAATCAGCCCCAGCATTTT	CSVGTSGNQPQHF
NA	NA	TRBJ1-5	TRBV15	TGTGCCACCAGCAGAGATTGGGCACCAAATCAGCCCCAGCATTTT	CATSRDWAPNQPQHF
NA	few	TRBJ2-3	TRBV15	TGTGCCACCAGCAGAGGGGGAGGGGGCCCTACAGATACGCAGTATTTT	CATSRGGGGPTDTQYF
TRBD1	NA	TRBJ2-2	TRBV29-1	TGCAGCGCCCTAGAGACAGGGGGCGATATTTTCGGCACCGGGGAGCTGTTTTTT	CSALETGGDIFGTGELFF
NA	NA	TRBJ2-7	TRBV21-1	TGTGCCAGCCGGGACAGTTTCCACGAGCAGTACTTC	CASRDSFHEQYF
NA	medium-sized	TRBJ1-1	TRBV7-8	TGTGCCAGCAGCTTAGCGCGCAACACTGAAGCTTTCTTT	CASSLARNTEAFF
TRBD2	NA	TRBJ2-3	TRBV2	TGTGCCAGCAGAGGGACTAGCGGGGTTGAGGATACGCAGTATTTT	CASRGTSGVEDTQYF
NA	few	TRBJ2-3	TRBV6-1	TGTGCCAGCAGTGAAGGGGCCCAGGATACGCAGTATTTT	CASSEGAQDTQYF
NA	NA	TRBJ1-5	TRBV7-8	TGTGCCAGCAGCAAAACGCCCGCCAGGGACTATTATCAGCCCCAGCATTTT	CASSKTPARDYYQPQHF
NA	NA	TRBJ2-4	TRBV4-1	TGCGCCAGCAGCCGGGGGTTAGCCAAAAACATTCAGTACTTC	CASSRGLAKNIQYF
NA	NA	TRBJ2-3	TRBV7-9	TGTGCCAGCACAGTCAGCACAGATACGCAGTATTTT	CASTVSTDTQYF
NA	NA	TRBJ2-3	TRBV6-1	TGTGCCAGCAGTAGCCAAGCCGGGAGTGGGCCAGATACGCAGTATTTT	CASSSQAGSGPDTQYF
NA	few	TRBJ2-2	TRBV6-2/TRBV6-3	TGTGCCAGCAGAGAGGGGTCACACACCGGGGAGCTGTTTTTT	CASREGSHTGELFF
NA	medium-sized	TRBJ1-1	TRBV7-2	TGTGCCTCGAGTTGGGAGAACACTGAAGCTTTCTTT	CASSWENTEAFF
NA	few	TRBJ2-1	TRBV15	TGTGCCACCAGCAGTCCCCGGGACGGGAACAATGAGCAGTTCTTC	CATSSPRDGNNEQFF
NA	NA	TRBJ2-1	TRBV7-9	TGTGCCAGCAGCTTACGACTTAATGAGCAGTTCTTC	CASSLRLNEQFF
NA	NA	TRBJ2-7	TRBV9	TGTGCCAGCAGCCCGTGGATAACAGGGGGGGGCGAGCAGTACTTC	CASSPWITGGGEQYF
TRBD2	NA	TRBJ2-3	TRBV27	TGTGCCAGCAGTTTACCGCGACTAGCGGGAGCAACAGATACGCAGTATTTT	CASSLPRLAGATDTQYF
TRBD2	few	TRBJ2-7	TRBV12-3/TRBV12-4	TGTGCCAGCAGTTTGGGGCGGGACTACGTTGGGCAGTACTTC	CASSLGRDYVGQYF
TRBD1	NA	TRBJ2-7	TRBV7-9	TGTGCCAGCAGCCCGACCCCAGGGACAGTTATCTCCTACGAGCAGTACTTC	CASSPTPGTVISYEQYF
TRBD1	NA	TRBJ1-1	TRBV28	TGTGCCAGCAGTTTCTTACAGGGGCGGAGGACTGAAGCTTTCTTT	CASSFLQGRRTEAFF
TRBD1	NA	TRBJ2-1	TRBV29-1	TGCAGCGTCGGCGGTGACAGGGCTTTTTACAATGAGCAGTTCTTC	CSVGGDRAFYNEQFF
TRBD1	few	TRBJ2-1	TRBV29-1	TGCAGCGTGGAGACAGGGCACTCCTACAATGAGCAGTTCTTC	CSVETGHSYNEQFF
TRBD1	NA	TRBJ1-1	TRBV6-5	TGTGCCAGCAGTTACGAGACAGGGGGAGTTGAAGCTTTCTTT	CASSYETGGVEAFF
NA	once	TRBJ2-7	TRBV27	TGTGCCAGCAGTTTACGAGGGGATTCCTACGAGCAGTACTTC	CASSLRGDSYEQYF
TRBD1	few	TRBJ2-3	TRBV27	TGTGCCAGCAGTTTAAGGGACAGGACAGATACGCAGTATTTT	CASSLRDRTDTQYF
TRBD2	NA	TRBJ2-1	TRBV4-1	TGCGCCAGCAGCCTCCCCGGTAGGGTAGCGGGAGTCGCCTACAATGAGCAGTTCTTC	CASSLPGRVAGVAYNEQFF
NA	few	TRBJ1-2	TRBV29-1	TGCAGCGTTTTAGGGGAGTTGGATGGCTACACCTTC	CSVLGELDGYTF
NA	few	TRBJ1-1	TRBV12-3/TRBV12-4	TGTGCCAGCAGGGGCTGGGATAACACTGAAGCTTTCTTT	CASRGWDNTEAFF
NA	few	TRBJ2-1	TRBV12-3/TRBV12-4	TGTGCCAGCAGTCCCGTTGGGGGGACACCTTTGCCCCATATCAATGAGCAGTTCTTC	CASSPVGGTPLPHINEQFF
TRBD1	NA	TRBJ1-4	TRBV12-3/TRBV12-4	TGTGCCAGCAGTTACCTCCGGGACAGGGGACCAACTAATGAAAAACTGTTTTTT	CASSYLRDRGPTNEKLFF
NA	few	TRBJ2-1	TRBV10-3	TGTGCCATCAAGGCAAGCGCAGACCTCTACAATGAGCAGTTCTTC	CAIKASADLYNEQFF
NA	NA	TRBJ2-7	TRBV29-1	TGCAGCGTTCGGGGTTCCTACGAGCAGTACTTC	CSVRGSYEQYF
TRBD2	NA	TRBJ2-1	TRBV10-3	TGTGCCACTCACACATACCTGGTAGCGGGAGTAAGGAATGAGCAGTTCTTC	CATHTYLVAGVRNEQFF
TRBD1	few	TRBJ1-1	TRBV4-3	TGCGCCAGCAGCCGCCTTAAATGGGGAGACAGGGTCGACACTGAAGCTTTCTTT	CASSRLKWGDRVDTEAFF
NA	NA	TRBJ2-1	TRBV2	TGTGCCAGCAGTGAACTCGTGACCCACTACAATGAGCAGTTCTTC	CASSELVTHYNEQFF
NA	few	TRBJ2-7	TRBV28	TGTGCCAGCAGTCTCGAAGGGTCAAACTCCTACGAGCAGTACTTC	CASSLEGSNSYEQYF
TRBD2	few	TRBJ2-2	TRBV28	TGTGCCAGCAGCCTTGGCCGGGACAGCCCGGGACTAGCGGGCACCGGGGAGCTGTTTTTT	CASSLGRDSPGLAGTGELFF
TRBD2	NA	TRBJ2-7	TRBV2	TGTGCCAGCAGTGTTTTGGTCGGGGGGTCGGCTGCGGCTTCGGGAGAGCAGTACTTC	CASSVLVGGSAAASGEQYF
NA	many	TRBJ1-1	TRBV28	TGTGCCAGCAGTTTATTTCGGGGCCTGGGGACTGAAGCTTTCTTT	CASSLFRGLGTEAFF